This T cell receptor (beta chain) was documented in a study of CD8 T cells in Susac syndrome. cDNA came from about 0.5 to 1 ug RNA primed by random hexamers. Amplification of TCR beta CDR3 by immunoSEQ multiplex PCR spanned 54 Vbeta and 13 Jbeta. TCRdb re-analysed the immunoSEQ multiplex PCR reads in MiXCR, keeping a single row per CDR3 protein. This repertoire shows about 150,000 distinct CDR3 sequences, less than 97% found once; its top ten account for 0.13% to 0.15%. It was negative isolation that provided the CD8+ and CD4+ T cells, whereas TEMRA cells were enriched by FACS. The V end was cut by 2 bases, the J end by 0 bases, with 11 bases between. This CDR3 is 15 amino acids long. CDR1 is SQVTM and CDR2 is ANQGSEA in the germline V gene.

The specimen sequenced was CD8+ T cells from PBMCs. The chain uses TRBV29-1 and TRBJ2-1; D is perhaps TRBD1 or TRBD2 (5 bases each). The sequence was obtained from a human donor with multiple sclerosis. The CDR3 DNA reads TGCAGCGTTGAACCGGGACCAAGCTCCTACAATGAGCAGTTCTTC. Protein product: CSVEPGPSSYNEQFF.